The TCR beta chain described here comes from a study of tumor-infiltrating lymphocytes in primary liver carcinoma. Study observations and caveats: A significantly higher top-250-clone fraction was recorded for tumors than for blood (p = 0.039).

A word on this clonotype: Its matching antigen is unknown.

With 500 ng total RNA as template and a constant-region primer, TCR beta cDNA was made. Nested multiplex PCR, run for three rounds with slightly modified ARM-PCR, yielded TCR beta libraries. TCRdb reprocessed the multiplex PCR reads via MiXCR and lists one record per CDR3 protein. The data contain around 330,000 distinct CDR3 sequences, less than 75% of them singletons. RNA isolated from unsorted whole blood supplied the blood RNA, with germline DNA also extracted. HBV chronically infected the treatment-naive patients. The receptor comes from a man in his forties with primary liver carcinoma and hepatitis B virus infection. The specimen was peripheral blood.

CDR3 in amino acids: CSVDRQAHGYTF. DNA of the CDR3: TGCAGCGTCGATCGACAGGCGCATGGCTACACCTTC. The rearrangement uses TRBV29-1 and TRBJ1-2; perhaps TRBD1 as D (6 bases). CDR3 length equals 12 residues. Germline V gene lookup returns CDR1 SQVTM and CDR2 ANQGSEA. Trimming stripped 6 bases from V and 6 bases from J, with 14 bases between.